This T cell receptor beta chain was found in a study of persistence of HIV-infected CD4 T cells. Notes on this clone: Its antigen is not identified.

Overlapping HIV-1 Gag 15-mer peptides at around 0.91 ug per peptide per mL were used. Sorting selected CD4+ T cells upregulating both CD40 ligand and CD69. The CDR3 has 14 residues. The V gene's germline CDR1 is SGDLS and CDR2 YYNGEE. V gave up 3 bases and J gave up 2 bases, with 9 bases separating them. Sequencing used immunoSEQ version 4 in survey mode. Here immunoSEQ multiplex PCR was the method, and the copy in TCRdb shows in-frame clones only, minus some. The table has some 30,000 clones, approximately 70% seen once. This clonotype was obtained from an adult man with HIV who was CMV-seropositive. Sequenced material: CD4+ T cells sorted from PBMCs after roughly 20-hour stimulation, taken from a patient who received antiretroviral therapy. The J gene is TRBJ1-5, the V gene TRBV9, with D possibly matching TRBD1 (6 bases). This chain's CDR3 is CASSGAGGNQPQHF. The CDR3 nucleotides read TGTGCCAGCAGCGGGGCAGGGGGCAATCAGCCCCAGCATTTT.